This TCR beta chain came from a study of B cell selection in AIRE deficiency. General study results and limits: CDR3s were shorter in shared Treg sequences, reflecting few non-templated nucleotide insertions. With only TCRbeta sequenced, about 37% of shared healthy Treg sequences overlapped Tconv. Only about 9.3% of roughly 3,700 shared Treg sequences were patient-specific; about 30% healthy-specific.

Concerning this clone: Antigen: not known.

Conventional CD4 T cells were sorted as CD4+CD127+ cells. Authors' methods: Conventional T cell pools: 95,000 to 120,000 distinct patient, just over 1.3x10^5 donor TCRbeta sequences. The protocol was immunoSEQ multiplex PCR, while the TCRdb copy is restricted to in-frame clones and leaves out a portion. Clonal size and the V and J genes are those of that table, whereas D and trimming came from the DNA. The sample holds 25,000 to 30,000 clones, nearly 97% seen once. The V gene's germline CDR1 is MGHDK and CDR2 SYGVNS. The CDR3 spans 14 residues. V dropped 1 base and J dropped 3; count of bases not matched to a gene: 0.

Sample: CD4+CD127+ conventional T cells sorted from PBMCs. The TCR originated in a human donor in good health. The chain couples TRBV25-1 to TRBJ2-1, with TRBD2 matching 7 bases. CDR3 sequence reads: CASSEWGGYNEQFF. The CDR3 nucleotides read TGTGCCAGCAGTGAATGGGGGGGCTACAATGAGCAGTTCTTC. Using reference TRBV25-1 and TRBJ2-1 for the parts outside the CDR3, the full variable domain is EADIYQTPRYLVIGTGKKITLECSQTMGHDKMYWYQQDPGMELHLIHYSYGVNSTEKGDLSSESTVSRIRTEHFPLTLESARPSHTSQYLCASSEWGGYNEQFFGPGTRLTVL.